A selection of T cell receptor beta chains follows, all from one sample in a study of glioma-infiltrating T cells after dendritic cell vaccination. This table comes from immunoSEQ multiplex PCR, and its TCRdb copy is limited to in-frame clones, with some not included. This table has 95,000 or so clones, over 75% appearing once. Source: blood, taken before dendritic cell vaccination. The receptor set was obtained from a human donor with glioblastoma. Each CDR3 is given with its conserved first and last residue. Fields, in order: CDR3 length, V gene, J gene, D gene, CDR3 protein. The D gene is left open where the match is weak.

>14|TRBV7-9|TRBJ1-2|NA
CASSGGRGNYGYTF
>14|TRBV5-1|TRBJ2-5|NA
CASSLAGFQETQYF
>13|TRBV7-2|TRBJ2-2|NA
CASSLRGTGELFF
>14|TRBV6-1|TRBJ1-1|TRBD1
CASSLEGANTEAFF
>17|TRBV5-4|TRBJ1-1|NA
CASSRPGLVRRDTEAFF
>16|TRBV27|TRBJ2-6|NA
CASSTASVSGANVLTF
>15|TRBV6-6|TRBJ1-5|NA
CATSRGINSNQPQHF
>13|TRBV5-1|TRBJ2-3|NA
CASSLLGPDTQYF
>14|TRBV6-5|TRBJ1-5|TRBD1
CASRQRQGWQPQHF
>14|TRBV9|TRBJ2-5|TRBD2
CASSPAGLEETQYF
>16|TRBV18|TRBJ1-2|NA
CASSPIPLTVNYGYTF
>16|TRBV6-1|TRBJ2-7|TRBD1
CASSEMAQTGRYEQYF
>14|TRBV27|TRBJ2-5|NA
CASSSTRFRETQYF
>14|TRBV5-1|TRBJ2-1|TRBD2
CASRLAGEYGEQFF
>15|TRBV9|TRBJ2-1|NA
CASSVEGGSYNEQFF
>14|TRBV5-1|TRBJ2-5|TRBD1
CASSLDRGWETQYF
>13|TRBV30|TRBJ1-2|NA
CAWTTRQDYGYTF
>17|TRBV4-2|TRBJ2-6|NA
CASSQGTGSSGANVLTF
>15|TRBV19|TRBJ1-1|NA
CASSMYGGLNTEAFF
>15|TRBV10-3|NA|TRBD2
CAIGVAGGPSYEQYF
>14|TRBV27|TRBJ2-7|NA
CASSSGLSAYEQYF
>17|TRBV5-6|TRBJ2-4|TRBD2
CASSLRGLAGVRNIQYF
>13|TRBV4-1|TRBJ2-7|NA
CASSQGLSYEQYF
>16|TRBV11-3|TRBJ1-2|NA
CASSLEVGQGGHGYTF
>17|TRBV15|TRBJ1-3|NA
CATSRDEGFSGGNTIYF
>15|TRBV5-1|TRBJ2-2|TRBD2
CASSLPSGNTGELFF
>14|TRBV6-1|TRBJ1-4|NA
CASTGGAGYEKLFF
>17|TRBV4-1|TRBJ2-7|NA
CASSPARGSYSSYEQYF
>15|TRBV30|TRBJ2-2|NA
CAWSGMGGGTGELFF
>15|TRBV25-1|TRBJ1-1|TRBD1
CASSETGTGDTEAFF
>13|TRBV4-3|TRBJ2-1|NA
CASSQARLYEQFF
>13|TRBV11-3|TRBJ2-7|NA
CASSFDLSYEQYF
>13|TRBV7-7|TRBJ1-3|NA
CASSLGVGNTIYF
>16|TRBV10-3|TRBJ2-3|NA
CAISEAAVSSTDTQYF
>15|TRBV10-3|TRBJ2-7|TRBD2
CAISELAGGPYEQYF
>18|TRBV4-3|TRBJ2-7|TRBD2
CASSQEIPAGAPSYEQYF
>14|TRBV5-1|TRBJ2-4|TRBD1
CASSLVGQGNIQYF
>15|TRBV5-1|TRBJ2-7|TRBD2
CASSLRPSGGYEQYF
>16|TRBV7-8|TRBJ1-5|NA
CASSLVRQASNQPQRF
>16|TRBV5-1|TRBJ1-6|NA
CASSFGREASNSPLHF
>13|TRBV7-9|TRBJ2-3|TRBD2
CAPGLAGTDTQYF
>18|TRBV5-1|TRBJ1-2|NA
CASSFAGSGTDYGYGYTF
>15|TRBV11-3|TRBJ2-1|NA
CASSPSAGAYNEQFF
>14|TRBV4-2|TRBJ2-1|NA
CASSQVELANEQFF
>14|TRBV10-1|TRBJ2-7|NA
CASSPNRDFYEQYF
>14|TRBV19|TRBJ2-7|TRBD1
CASSIGTGNYEQYF
>13|TRBV5-8|TRBJ1-5|TRBD1
CASSFDRAQPQHF
>12|TRBV29-1|TRBJ2-7|NA
CSVASADYEQYF
>16|TRBV6-1|TRBJ2-1|TRBD1
CASSENRGEQDNEQFF
>14|TRBV13|TRBJ2-1|NA
CASSLGGADNEQFF
>12|TRBV5-1|TRBJ2-1|NA
CASSLAGTEQFF
>15|TRBV7-9|TRBJ2-1|TRBD2
CASSSTSGSYNEQFF
>16|TRBV29-1|TRBJ2-7|NA
CSVEDYSRSAGYEQYF
>16|TRBV6-5|TRBJ2-7|NA
CASSYSGHQSSYEQYF
>15|TRBV5-4|TRBJ2-7|NA
CASSYYSGAAHEQYF
>16|TRBV4-1|TRBJ1-5|NA
CASSQDRGLGNQPQHF
>14|TRBV6-1|TRBJ1-2|NA
CASSGRGGGYGYTF